This T cell receptor beta chain was identified during a study of monozygotic twins with inflammatory bowel disease. Each CDR3 protein gets one entry in TCRdb, which reprocessed the 5' RACE reads and gives no DNA. The table lists roughly 300,000 distinct CDR3 sequences. CDR1 SGHRS and CDR2 YFSETQ come from the germline V gene. This CDR3 has 16 amino acids. Sample: blood. The chain combines TRBV5-1 with TRBJ2-7; without DNA, the TCRdb call of TRBD1 cannot be checked. This receptor was taken from a human donor with ulcerative colitis or Crohn's disease, or a healthy co-twin of an affected twin (not recorded which). This CDR3 reads CASSLGPGTGVYEQYF.